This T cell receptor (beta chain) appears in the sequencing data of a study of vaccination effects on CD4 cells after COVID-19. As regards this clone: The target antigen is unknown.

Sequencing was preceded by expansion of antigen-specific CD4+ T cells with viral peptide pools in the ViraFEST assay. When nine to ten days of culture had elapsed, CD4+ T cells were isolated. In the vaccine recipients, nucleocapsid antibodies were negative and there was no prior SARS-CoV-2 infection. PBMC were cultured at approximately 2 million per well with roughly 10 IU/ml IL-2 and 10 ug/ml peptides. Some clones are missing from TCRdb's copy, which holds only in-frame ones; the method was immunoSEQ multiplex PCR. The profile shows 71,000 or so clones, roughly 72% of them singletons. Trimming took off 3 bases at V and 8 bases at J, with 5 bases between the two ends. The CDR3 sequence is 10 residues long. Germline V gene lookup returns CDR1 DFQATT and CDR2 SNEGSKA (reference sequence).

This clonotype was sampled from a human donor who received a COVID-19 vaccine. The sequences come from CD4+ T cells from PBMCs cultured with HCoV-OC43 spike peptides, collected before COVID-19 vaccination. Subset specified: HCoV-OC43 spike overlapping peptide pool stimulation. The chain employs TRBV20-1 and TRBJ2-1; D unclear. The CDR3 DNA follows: TGCAGTGCTAGGATGGATGAGCAGTTCTTC. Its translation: CSARMDEQFF.